These T cell receptor beta chains were read from a single sample in a study of cytomegalovirus exposure and HLA in healthy donors. Here immunoSEQ multiplex PCR was the method, and the copy in TCRdb shows in-frame clones only, minus some. The repertoire has 30,000 to 40,000 clones, about 93% of them found once; the top ten carry about 3.5%. Sequences were obtained from PBMCs. These receptor sequences come from a man younger than 30 in good health and CMV-seronegative. Each CDR3 is given with its conserved first and last residue. Each record gives: CDR3 protein, CDR3 DNA, D gene, clone size, J gene, V gene. The D gene is left open where the match is weak. Where a row states a size, it is once, few, many or the class of an expanded clone; other rows omit it.

CDR3: CASSRTFANSPLHF
DNA: TGTGCCAGCTCGCGGACATTCGCGAATTCACCCCTCCACTTT
D: NA
size: few
J: TRBJ1-6
V: TRBV18

CDR3: CATTEDGGRDTQYF
DNA: TGCGCCACTACGGAAGACGGGGGGAGGGATACGCAGTATTTT
D: TRBD2
size: NA
J: TRBJ2-3
V: TRBV10-2

CDR3: CATSRDYVDEQFF
DNA: TGTGCCACCAGCAGAGATTACGTAGATGAGCAGTTCTTC
D: NA
size: NA
J: TRBJ2-1
V: TRBV15

CDR3: CASSLGLAGTDTQYF
DNA: TGCGCCAGCAGCTTGGGACTAGCGGGTACAGATACGCAGTATTTT
D: TRBD2
size: NA
J: TRBJ2-3
V: TRBV5-1

CDR3: CAWNLGAQPQHF
DNA: TGTGCCTGGAACTTGGGCGCTCAGCCCCAGCATTTT
D: NA
size: NA
J: TRBJ1-5
V: TRBV30

CDR3: CASTGTGGRVLNTEAFF
DNA: TGTGCCAGTACTGGTACAGGGGGCCGAGTTTTGAACACTGAAGCTTTCTTT
D: TRBD1
size: NA
J: TRBJ1-1
V: TRBV19

CDR3: CASSERQGFGNEQFF
DNA: TGTGCCAGCAGTGAAAGGCAGGGGTTTGGCAATGAGCAGTTCTTC
D: NA
size: NA
J: TRBJ2-1
V: TRBV2

CDR3: CASRETELSEKLFF
DNA: TGTGCCAGCAGGGAGACAGAGCTTTCAGAAAAACTGTTTTTT
D: NA
size: NA
J: TRBJ1-4
V: TRBV2

CDR3: CAIRLGQGVHEQFF
DNA: TGTGCCATCAGGCTGGGACAGGGGGTCCATGAGCAGTTCTTC
D: TRBD1
size: NA
J: TRBJ2-1
V: TRBV10-3

CDR3: CASSSNRDSLGGELFF
DNA: TGTGCCAGCAGCTCAAACCGGGACTCCCTGGGCGGGGAGCTGTTTTTT
D: NA
size: NA
J: TRBJ2-2
V: TRBV7-9

CDR3: CASRTQGIAKNIQYF
DNA: TGTGCCAGCAGAACACAGGGGATAGCCAAAAACATTCAGTACTTC
D: TRBD1
size: NA
J: TRBJ2-4
V: TRBV2

CDR3: CAWKKQGTAEAFF
DNA: TGTGCCTGGAAGAAGCAGGGAACAGCTGAAGCTTTCTTT
D: NA
size: NA
J: TRBJ1-1
V: TRBV30